This T cell receptor beta chain was observed in a study of sequential checkpoint blockade in melanoma. On the study more broadly: Randomization was 1:1 between first-line nivolumab→ipilimumab and ipilimumab→nivolumab.

Indicated treatment: randomized to nivolumab then ipilimumab (arm A) or the reverse (arm B). None of the patients previously received DNA-damaging chemotherapy. Sorted cells were live CD3+CD8+, lacking CD19 and CD56, from PBMCs. Clones were read by immunoSEQ multiplex PCR, and TCRdb kept only the in-frame ones, dropping some. The sample records roughly 9,800 clones, around 80% being singletons. The CDR3 covers 14 residues. This receptor was taken from a human donor with melanoma. The sample in question was CD8+ T cells sorted from blood (inferred from file names), obtained from a patient given nivolumab and ipilimumab in sequence. The chain joins TRBV21-1 to TRBJ1-5; the D call TRBD1 from the table was never checked on the DNA. TRBV21-1 is recorded as a pseudogene. Written as DNA, the CDR3 is TGTGCCAGCAGCAAGGGACAGGGGGGTCAGCCCCAGCATTTT. Protein product: CASSKGQGGQPQHF.